These 9 T cell receptor beta chains came from one sample sequenced in a study of blood T cells in healthy people across ages. The second PCR ran roughly 6 to 12 cycles with a sample-barcoded 5' primer and J-beta primers. MiXCR was run by TCRdb on the 5' RACE reads, yielding one entry per CDR3 protein. The data hold about 800,000 distinct CDR3 sequences, with 25% observed a single time. The sample was also reused in another study, on T cells of mothers and their children.

Sample: blood. The source of these receptors is a boy younger than 18 in good health.

The table lists this clonotype with a few counts. This chain connects TRBV28 to TRBJ1-5, with a weak D call TRBD1 (6 bases). V was trimmed by 4 bases and J by 1 base, leaving 26 bases between them. The germline CDR1 and CDR2 sequences are MDHEN and SYDVKM. The CDR3 runs 20 residues. The CDR3 reads CASSSQSTHTGSRSNQPQHF. The CDR3 DNA follows: TGTGCCAGCAGTTCGCAATCGACCCACACAGGGAGTCGGAGCAATCAGCCCCAGCATTTT.

This clonotype was seen once. This sequence joins TRBV10-3 and TRBJ2-5, with a possible D match to TRBD2 (5 bases). The J call is doubtful: the DNA matches TRBJ2-1 better. Germline V gene sequence: CDR1 ENHRY, CDR2 SYGVKD. This CDR3 contains 13 residues. This CDR3 is CAISGAGGNEQFF. The CDR3 coding sequence is TGTGCCATCAGTGGGGCAGGAGGTAATGAGCAGTTCTTC.

This sequence joins TRBV7-6 and TRBJ2-7; D remains unclear. The CDR3 loop spans 15 amino acids. Trimming took off 5 bases at V and 5 bases at J, with 19 bases between the two ends. Germline-derived CDR1 and CDR2 are SGHVS and FNYEAQ. CDR3 in amino acids: CASSPLFPEDDEQYF. CDR3 DNA: TGTGCCAGCAGCCCACTTTTTCCTGAGGACGACGAGCAGTACTTC.

This chain connects TRBV29-1 to TRBJ2-1; TRBD2 matches 14 bases. With 4 bases clipped from V and 0 bases from J, the junction kept 8 bases outside the gene matches. The length of the CDR3 is 18 residues. Per the germline V gene, CDR1 is SQVTM and CDR2 is ANQGSEA. The CDR3 region is CSVVRTSGRLSSYNEQFF. CDR3 in DNA: TGCAGCGTTGTCAGGACTAGCGGGAGGCTTTCCTCCTACAATGAGCAGTTCTTC.

The J gene is TRBJ2-2, the V gene TRBV6-2 or TRBV6-3; D remains ambiguous. Trimming took off 0 bases at V and 4 bases at J, with 3 bases between the two ends. CDR1 and CDR2 from the germline V gene are MNHEY and SVGEGT. The CDR3 length is 13 residues. Here the CDR3 reads CASSYSSTGELFF. CDR3 coding DNA: TGTGCCAGCAGTTACTCAAGCACCGGGGAGCTGTTTTTT.

Only a few counts were recorded for this clonotype. The chain joins TRBV6-1 to TRBJ2-5, with TRBD2 matching 9 bases. V lost 7 bases, J lost 11 bases, and 8 bases stayed unmatched. Germline lookup yields CDR1 MNHNS and CDR2 SASEGT. The CDR3 consists of 12 residues. The CDR3 DNA follows: TGTGCCAGCACCGGACTAGCGATAGAGCAGTACTTC. Protein product: CASTGLAIEQYF.

The gene calls are TRBV28 and TRBJ2-5; TRBD2 matches at 10 bases. The CDR3 spans 18 residues. CDR1 and CDR2 (germline): MDHEN, SYDVKM. The V gene end was trimmed by 2 bases and the J gene end by 6 bases; junction bases not matched to a gene: 15. The CDR3 loop is CASSLSPSGSALFQTQYF. In DNA, the CDR3 is TGTGCCAGCAGTTTAAGCCCTAGCGGGAGCGCCCTGTTCCAGACCCAGTACTTC.

The gene calls are TRBV4-2 and TRBJ2-7; D may be TRBD1 or TRBD2 (5 bases each). The CDR3 length is 17 residues. CDR1 is LGHNA and CDR2 is YNFKEQ in the germline V gene. Deletions cut 1 base from V and 4 bases from J, with 20 bases between. Written as DNA, the CDR3 is TGTGCCAGCAGCCAAGGAGGGTGGGACGGTGAAATTTACGAGCAGTACTTC. Translating gives CASSQGGWDGEIYEQYF.

In its sample, this clonotype was seen a few times. The genes are TRBV7-2 and TRBJ1-4, with D uncertain. Germline V lookup: CDR1 SGHTA, CDR2 FQGNSA. Trimming left V 1 base short and J 5 bases short, with 11 bases between. The CDR3 is 15 amino acids. As DNA, the CDR3 is TGTGCCAGCAGCTTAGGTGGGGTCCTAAATGAAAAACTGTTTTTT. It encodes CASSLGGVLNEKLFF.